The rows below give T cell receptor beta chains drawn from one sample of a study of T cells after yellow fever vaccination. TCRdb analysed the 5' RACE reads with MiXCR anew, one entry per CDR3 protein. The sample has hundreds of thousands of distinct CDR3 sequences, 13% seen once. The source was PBMCs, collected on the day of the yellow fever booster vaccination. Every receptor here comes from a man aged 25-45 years who received the YFV17D yellow fever vaccine. The CDR3 runs from the conserved cysteine through the conserved F or W. A D gene is named only where the DNA matches it firmly. Only some rows state a clone size, as once, few, many or a class for expanded clones.

clone size: .
D gene: .
V gene: TRBV7-9
J gene: TRBJ2-5
CDR3 protein: CASSPSPGRTQETQYF
CDR3 DNA: TGTGCCAGCAGCCCTTCCCCTGGCAGAACCCAAGAGACCCAGTACTTC

clone size: .
D gene: TRBD2
V gene: TRBV27
J gene: TRBJ2-1
CDR3 protein: CASSLLAGGLSSYNEQFF
CDR3 DNA: TGTGCCAGCAGTTTGCTAGCGGGAGGTCTCAGCTCCTACAATGAGCAGTTCTTC

clone size: .
D gene: TRBD2
V gene: TRBV18
J gene: TRBJ2-7
CDR3 protein: CASSDRAGATVDF
CDR3 DNA: TGTGCCAGCTCGGACCGAGCGGGAGCCACAGTGGACTTC

clone size: .
D gene: .
V gene: TRBV5-1
J gene: TRBJ2-4
CDR3 protein: CASSPDEWDIQYF
CDR3 DNA: TGCGCCAGCAGCCCGGACGAGTGGGACATTCAGTACTTC

clone size: few
D gene: .
V gene: TRBV6-5
J gene: TRBJ2-7
CDR3 protein: CASSYTKGLYEQYF
CDR3 DNA: TGTGCCAGCAGTTACACCAAGGGCCTATACGAGCAGTACTTC

clone size: few
D gene: TRBD2
V gene: TRBV5-1
J gene: TRBJ2-5
CDR3 protein: CASSLAGTREETQYF
CDR3 DNA: TGCGCCAGCAGCTTGGCCGGGACTAGGGAAGAGACCCAGTACTTC

clone size: few
D gene: .
V gene: TRBV27
J gene: TRBJ2-3
CDR3 protein: CASSPRPRTQYF
CDR3 DNA: TGTGCCAGCAGTCCTCGACCGAGGACGCAGTATTTT

clone size: few
D gene: .
V gene: TRBV7-9
J gene: TRBJ2-5
CDR3 protein: CASSVIGQATQYF
CDR3 DNA: TGTGCCAGCAGCGTGATAGGCCAGGCGACCCAGTACTTC

clone size: few
D gene: TRBD2
V gene: TRBV20-1
J gene: TRBJ2-2
CDR3 protein: CSARDLAREGPYTGELFF
CDR3 DNA: TGCAGTGCTAGAGATTTGGCGCGGGAGGGCCCGTACACCGGGGAGCTGTTTTTT

clone size: few
D gene: .
V gene: TRBV19
J gene: TRBJ2-7
CDR3 protein: CASSTTAYSYEQYF
CDR3 DNA: TGTGCCAGTAGTACAACGGCCTATTCCTACGAGCAGTACTTC

clone size: few
D gene: TRBD2
V gene: TRBV7-9
J gene: TRBJ2-1
CDR3 protein: CASSSGLGWTNEQFF
CDR3 DNA: TGTGCCAGCAGCTCTGGACTAGGGTGGACCAATGAGCAGTTCTTC

clone size: few
D gene: TRBD1
V gene: TRBV29-1
J gene: TRBJ2-1
CDR3 protein: CSVEGTGRMNEQFF
CDR3 DNA: TGCAGCGTTGAAGGGACAGGTCGTATGAATGAGCAGTTCTTC

clone size: few
D gene: TRBD2
V gene: TRBV18
J gene: TRBJ2-1
CDR3 protein: CASSVGVTSGRNEQFF
CDR3 DNA: TGTGCCAGCTCAGTGGGAGTTACTAGCGGGAGGAATGAGCAGTTCTTC

clone size: .
D gene: .
V gene: TRBV7-8
J gene: TRBJ2-1
CDR3 protein: CASRVGNEQFF
CDR3 DNA: TGTGCCAGCAGAGTCGGGAATGAGCAGTTCTTC

clone size: .
D gene: .
V gene: TRBV6-1
J gene: TRBJ2-1
CDR3 protein: CASSLNYDRQNEQFF
CDR3 DNA: TGTGCCAGCAGCCTAAACTACGACAGGCAGAATGAGCAGTTCTTC

clone size: few
D gene: TRBD2
V gene: TRBV20-1
J gene: TRBJ2-3
CDR3 protein: CSARVFGAGGGADTQYF
CDR3 DNA: TGCAGTGCTAGAGTTTTTGGAGCGGGAGGTGGAGCAGATACGCAGTATTTT

clone size: .
D gene: .
V gene: TRBV5-5
J gene: TRBJ2-1
CDR3 protein: CASSLLGGGPYNEQFF
CDR3 DNA: TGTGCCAGCAGCTTGTTGGGAGGGGGCCCCTACAATGAGCAGTTCTTC

clone size: few
D gene: .
V gene: TRBV4-3
J gene: TRBJ2-4
CDR3 protein: CASSPRNGEIQYF
CDR3 DNA: TGCGCCAGCAGCCCAAGAAACGGGGAGATTCAGTACTTC

clone size: few
D gene: .
V gene: TRBV7-2
J gene: TRBJ1-1
CDR3 protein: CASSPGTLTEAFF
CDR3 DNA: TGTGCCAGCAGCCCGGGGACGCTCACTGAAGCTTTCTTT

clone size: few
D gene: TRBD2
V gene: TRBV6-1
J gene: TRBJ2-3
CDR3 protein: CASSRYREGTDTQYF
CDR3 DNA: TGTGCCAGCAGCCGCTATCGGGAGGGCACAGATACGCAGTATTTT

clone size: few
D gene: TRBD2
V gene: TRBV6-2/TRBV6-3
J gene: TRBJ2-1
CDR3 protein: CASRGTSDYNEQFF
CDR3 DNA: TGTGCCAGCAGGGGGACTAGCGACTACAATGAGCAGTTCTTC

clone size: many
D gene: .
V gene: TRBV7-9
J gene: TRBJ1-4
CDR3 protein: CASSSEDPNEKLFF
CDR3 DNA: TGTGCCAGCAGCTCAGAAGACCCTAATGAAAAACTGTTTTTT

clone size: many
D gene: .
V gene: TRBV4-2
J gene: TRBJ2-3
CDR3 protein: CASSGGLSTDTQYF
CDR3 DNA: TGTGCCAGCAGTGGGGGCCTAAGCACAGATACGCAGTATTTT

clone size: .
D gene: .
V gene: TRBV20-1
J gene: TRBJ2-7
CDR3 protein: CSAFVAVESSYEQYF
CDR3 DNA: TGCAGTGCCTTCGTTGCGGTGGAGAGCTCCTACGAGCAGTACTTC

clone size: few
D gene: .
V gene: TRBV6-5
J gene: TRBJ2-7
CDR3 protein: CASSYSSGLTYEQYF
CDR3 DNA: TGTGCCAGCAGTTACTCTAGCGGCCTCACCTACGAGCAGTACTTC

clone size: few
D gene: TRBD2
V gene: TRBV7-2
J gene: TRBJ2-1
CDR3 protein: CASSLEGAGGRNEQFF
CDR3 DNA: TGTGCCAGCAGCTTAGAGGGCGCGGGAGGGCGCAATGAGCAGTTCTTC

clone size: .
D gene: .
V gene: TRBV7-9
J gene: TRBJ2-5
CDR3 protein: CASSYPSPETQYF
CDR3 DNA: TGTGCCAGCAGTTACCCCTCGCCAGAGACCCAGTACTTC

clone size: .
D gene: TRBD1
V gene: TRBV5-5
J gene: TRBJ2-3
CDR3 protein: CASSKGQGADTQYF
CDR3 DNA: TGTGCCAGCAGCAAAGGACAGGGGGCAGATACGCAGTATTTT

clone size: few
D gene: .
V gene: TRBV21-1
J gene: TRBJ2-3
CDR3 protein: CASSGPADTQYF
CDR3 DNA: TGTGCCAGCAGCGGTCCGGCTGATACGCAGTATTTT